This TCR beta chain came from a study of CD8 T cells in Susac syndrome (dated by TCRdb to about 2019). A note on the overall study: Whether CD8+ T cell activation and differentiation in Susac syndrome was antigen driven was tested using repertoire sequencing. Clonality of the CD8+ T cell repertoire was compared between eleven to twelve healthy donors, about 14 Susac syndrome patients and under 19 multiple sclerosis patients.

From a lookup of the germline V gene, CDR1 and CDR2 are SNHLY and FYNNEI. Taken from cysteine to phenylalanine, the CDR3 has 14 residues. Kept here is only the CDR3 DNA, which spans 42 bases and is read in frame from base 1. Trimmed from V: 6 bases; trimmed from J: 4 bases; junction bases lacking a gene match: 5. Peripheral blood CD8+ and CD4+ T cells from healthy donors, Susac syndrome patients and multiple sclerosis patients were profiled using high-throughput TCR beta sequencing. Multiple sclerosis controls were treatment-naive patients with stable or active relapsing-remitting disease fulfilling revised McDonald criteria. Bulk CD8+ and CD4+ T cells were purified by magnetic negative isolation, whereas CD8+ TEMRA cells were enriched by FACS. Blood was drawn into EDTA tubes, processed within 24 hours, and PBMCs were isolated by density gradient centrifugation. PBMCs intended for TCR sequencing were frozen in liquid nitrogen and were later thawed in a 37 degrees C water bath. The sorted or isolated CD4+, CD8+ and CD8+ TEMRA cells had a purity of 90% or higher.

Turning to this clonotype: The target of this receptor is not known. No much larger clone exists at a distance of one base, and base qualities are not known.

The paper's findings and limits, for the study overall: The study acknowledged that relatively few individuals were included in the TCR sequencing and HLA analysis.

RNA was extracted with the RNeasy kit and 0.5 to 1 ug was reverse transcribed using random hexamers. The immunoSEQ multiplex PCR assay, which covers 54 Vbeta and 13 Jbeta segments, was used to amplify TCR beta CDR3 regions. Bias from PCR amplification was corrected by using a synthetic template baseline for primer optimization and for computational correction. In the paper's pipeline: Reads were assigned to V, D and J genes according to IMGT and analyzed in immunoSEQ Analyzer, with only productive sequences retained. Clonality was computed as one minus Shannon entropy normalized by log2 of the number of productive unique sequences. For each patient and control, public and private clones were evaluated among the 100 most prevalent clones. Susac-specific clones were defined as absent from healthy and MS cohorts, some 1,000 published viral clones and other ImmuneACCESS disease sequences. TCRdb trimmed public reads at Q25 via fastp, called clones via MiXCR and kept in-frame beta chains. Entries are consolidated by CDR3 protein sequence, retaining the most common genes and DNA. TCRdb, rather than the study authors, made the V and J calls. Present in this sample are 150,000 or so distinct CDR3 sequences, roughly 94% of which were seen just once. Around 0.21% of the sample is taken by the ten largest.

The sequence links TRBV2 to TRBJ2-7; 11 bases in the middle match TRBD2. This sequence originates from a human donor with multiple sclerosis. The sample consisted of CD8+ T cells from PBMCs. The bases are TGTGCCAGCAGACTAGCGGGGGCCCGATACGAGCAGTACTTC. Its protein reads: CASRLAGARYEQYF.